This TCR beta chain originates from a study of blood T cell repertoires in COVID-19. Only in-frame clones appear in the TCRdb table, and some are missing; sequencing was by immunoSEQ multiplex PCR. The sample has over 120,000 clones; approximately 80% are singletons. Germline CDR1 reads SNHLY; CDR2 reads FYNNEI. This CDR3 region has 16 residues. V trimming: 6 bases; J trimming: 5 bases; junction bases outside the gene matches: 9. The V call is TRBV2, the J call TRBJ2-1, with 11 nucleotides matching TRBD2. The receptor was isolated from a human donor in a cohort sampled during active COVID-19. The sample was peripheral blood. The CDR3 region is CASSRRLAGNNNEQFF. In nucleotides, the CDR3 is TGTGCCAGCAGCCGTCGACTAGCGGGGAATAACAATGAGCAGTTCTTC.